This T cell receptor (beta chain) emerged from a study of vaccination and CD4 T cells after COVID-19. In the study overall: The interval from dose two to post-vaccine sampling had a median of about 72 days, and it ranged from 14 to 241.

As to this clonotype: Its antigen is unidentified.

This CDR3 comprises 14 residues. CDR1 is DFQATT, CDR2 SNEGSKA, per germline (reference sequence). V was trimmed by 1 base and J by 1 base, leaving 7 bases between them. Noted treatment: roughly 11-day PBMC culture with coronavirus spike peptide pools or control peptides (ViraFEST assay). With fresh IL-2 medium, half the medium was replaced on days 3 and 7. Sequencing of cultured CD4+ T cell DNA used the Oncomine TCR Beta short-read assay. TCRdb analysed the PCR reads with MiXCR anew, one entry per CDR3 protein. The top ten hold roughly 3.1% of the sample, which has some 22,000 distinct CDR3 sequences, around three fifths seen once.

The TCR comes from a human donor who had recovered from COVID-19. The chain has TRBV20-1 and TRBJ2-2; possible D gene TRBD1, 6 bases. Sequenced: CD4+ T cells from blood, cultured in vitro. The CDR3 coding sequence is TGCAGTGCTAGAGGGACAGTGAACACCGGGGAGCTGTTTTTT. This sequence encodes CSARGTVNTGELFF.